The 7 T cell receptor beta chains below were found in one sample sequenced in a study of blood T cell repertoires in COVID-19 (dated by TCRdb to about 2020). The library was obtained by the immunoSEQ multiplex PCR assay. This is the immuneACCESS table as TCRdb keeps it, with only in-frame sequences that have V and J called. A part of the clones is gone; compared with another copy, unresolved V genes explain less than half, and the rest is unexplained. This sample holds about 140,000 clones; 79% were observed only once. The ten largest account for 3% to 4.5% of the sample. Source material: peripheral blood. The source is a man in his fifties or sixties with acute or convalescent COVID-19.

The rearrangement uses TRBV6-5 and TRBJ1-4; 7 positions agree with TRBD1. Germline V lookup: CDR1 MNHEY, CDR2 SVGAGI. The J segment lost 7 bases and the V segment lost 6 bases, leaving 11 bases of the junction unmatched. This CDR3 is 15 amino acids long. CDR3 DNA sequence: TGTGCCAGCAGATCCCAGGGGGGTAGGGGTGAAAAACTGTTTTTT. Its protein is CASRSQGGRGEKLFF.

This clone appeared a few times. CDR3 sequence: CSASTGTFAYSNQPQHF. CDR3 nucleotide sequence: TGCAGTGCTAGTACGGGGACATTCGCTTATAGCAATCAGCCCCAGCATTTT. This chain joins TRBV20-1 and TRBJ1-5, with a tentative D call TRBD1 (6 bases). Germline V gives CDR1 DFQATT, CDR2 SNEGSKA (reference sequence). This CDR3 contains 17 residues. Trimming took 3 bases from V and 0 from J, leaving 18 bases between them.

This clone was counted between two and nine times. The chain combines TRBV7-6 with TRBJ1-1; D is perhaps TRBD1 (5 bases). Trimming took 4 bases from V and 6 from J, leaving 15 bases between them. There are 14 residues in the CDR3. The V gene's germline CDR1 is SGHVS and CDR2 FNYEAQ. CDR3 residues: CASSSSPVGAEAFF. The CDR3 DNA sequence: TGTGCCAGCAGCTCATCCCCGGTAGGGGCTGAAGCTTTCTTT.

This sequence joins TRBV9 and TRBJ1-2, with 9 bases lining up with TRBD1. Per germline, CDR1 SGDLS and CDR2 YYNGEE. The V segment lost 3 bases and the J segment 8 bases; nucleotides outside the gene matches: 17. The CDR3 contains 17 residues. CDR3 DNA sequence: TGTGCCAGCAGCGCGACCGGGACAGGGCTGTATCTGGACGGCTACACCTTC. Its translation is CASSATGTGLYLDGYTF.

On this clone: At one of its ends the junction is not consistent with the germline gene, which may arise from a read error. The V call is TRBV2, the J call TRBJ1-5; D perhaps matches TRBD1 (6 bases). Germline values: CDR1 SNHLY, CDR2 FYNNEI. The CDR3 spans 15 residues. The DNA of the CDR3 is TGTGCCAGCAGCGAAGGACAGACAGTCAATCAGCCCCAGCATTTT. This gives the protein CASSEGQTVNQPQHF.

V and J are TRBV2 and TRBJ1-2; the D gene is possibly TRBD1 (5 bases). Germline CDR1 reads SNHLY; CDR2 reads FYNNEI. V was clipped by 7 bases and J by 5 bases, with 11 bases between them. The CDR3 runs 12 residues. The CDR3 sequence is CASTVSGYGYTF. The CDR3 nucleotides are TGTGCCAGCACAGTTTCAGGGTATGGCTACACCTTC.

In its sample, this clone was seen a few times. V is TRBV4-3 and J is TRBJ1-2; D may be TRBD1 (5 bases). CDR1 and CDR2 from the germline V gene are LGHNA and YSLEER. This CDR3 spans 13 amino acids. Trimming left V 0 bases short and J 5 bases short, with 7 bases between. CDR3 in amino acids: CASSQDKGYGYTF. Written as DNA, the CDR3 is TGCGCCAGCAGCCAAGATAAGGGGTATGGCTACACCTTC.